The present entry profiles one TCR beta chain with its context. Its matching antigen is unknown. The data originate from a study of OX40 agonist ivuxolimab in advanced cancers. Study details: The group had a mean age of 60 years, ranged from about 20 to 79, and was 82.7% male.

General study results and limits: The authors also found low normalized T-cell clonal expansion in some nonresponders.

Measured with immunoSEQ multiplex PCR; TCRdb has only the in-frame clones, and not every one. The top ten hold about 1.2% of the sample, which has around 48,000 clones, 83% seen once. The sequencing here drew on CD4+ or CD8+ T cells sorted from blood, taken in a trial of the OX40 agonist ivuxolimab. The sequence came from an adult with an advanced solid tumor such as melanoma, head and neck, liver or kidney cancer.

In DNA, the CDR3 is TGTGCCAGCAGCTTGGCTGGGACCACGAACACCGGGGAGCTGTTTTTT. Translating it yields CASSLAGTTNTGELFF. This rearrangement joins TRBV7-3 to TRBJ2-2, with D perhaps given as TRBD1 or TRBD2 (5 bases each). This CDR3 contains 16 residues. Germline loops: CDR1 SGHTA, CDR2 FQGTGA. V was pared by 3 bases and J by 0 bases, with 11 bases between.